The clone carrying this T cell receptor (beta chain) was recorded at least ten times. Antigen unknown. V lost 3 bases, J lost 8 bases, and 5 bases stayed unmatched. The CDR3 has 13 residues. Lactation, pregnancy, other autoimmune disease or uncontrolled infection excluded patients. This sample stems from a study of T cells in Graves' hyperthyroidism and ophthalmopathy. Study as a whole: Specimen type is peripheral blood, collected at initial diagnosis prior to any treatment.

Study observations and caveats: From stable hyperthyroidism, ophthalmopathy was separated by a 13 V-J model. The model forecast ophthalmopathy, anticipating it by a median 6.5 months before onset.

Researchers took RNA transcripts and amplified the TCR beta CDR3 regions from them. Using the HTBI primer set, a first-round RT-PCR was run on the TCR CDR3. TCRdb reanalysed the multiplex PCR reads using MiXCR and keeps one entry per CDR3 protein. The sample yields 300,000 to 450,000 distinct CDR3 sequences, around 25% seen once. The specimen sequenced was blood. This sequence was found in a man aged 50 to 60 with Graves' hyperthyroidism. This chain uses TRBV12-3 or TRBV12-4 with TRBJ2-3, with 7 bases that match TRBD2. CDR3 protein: CASSFGGEGTQYF. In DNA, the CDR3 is TGTGCCAGCAGTTTCGGCGGGGAGGGTACGCAGTATTTT.